These 15 T cell receptor beta chains share one sample of origin, sequenced in a study of T cells in Graves' hyperthyroidism and ophthalmopathy (dated by TCRdb to between 2018 and 2021). Libraries came from multiplex PCR. The listed sequencing device is Illumina HiSeq 2000. Amplification of TCR beta CDR3 regions was carried out from RNA transcripts. A first-round RT-PCR of the TCR CDR3 used the HTBI primer set with the Qiagen OneStep RT-PCR kit. TCRdb reprocessed the public reads (quality trimming at Q25 with fastp, clone calling with MiXCR) and kept in-frame beta chains. Under each unique CDR3 protein, matching rows form one entry showing the most common genes and DNA. The sample table records approximately 600,000 distinct CDR3 sequences; under 25% of these occur just once. More than 30% of the sample lies in the top ten. The material sequenced was blood. The receptors come from a man aged 25-40 years with Graves' ophthalmopathy.

The chain has TRBV6-1 and TRBJ2-7; 7 bases match TRBD1. Germline V gene lookup returns CDR1 MNHNS and CDR2 SASEGT. The CDR3 loop spans 15 amino acids. The trim removed 6 bases at V and 3 bases at J, leaving 11 bases unmatched. For the CDR3, the DNA is TGTGCCAGCAGCATCGGACAGGCACGCCTCTACGAGCAGTACTTC. It is translated as CASSIGQARLYEQYF.

The chain joins TRBV5-6 to TRBJ1-2; D unresolved. V was clipped by 5 bases and J by 8 bases, with 19 bases between them. Per germline, CDR1 SGHDT and CDR2 YYEEEE. The CDR3 length is 14 residues. The CDR3 DNA reads TGTGCCAGCAGTTATAGGTCTCCCGGCAACGGCTACACCTTC. Amino acid sequence: CASSYRSPGNGYTF.

The chain is built from TRBV7-9 and TRBJ2-5; 14 bases are a match to TRBD2. After removal of 6 bases from V and 5 bases from J, the junction contained 2 bases not matched to a gene. The length of the CDR3 is 14 residues. CDR1 and CDR2 from the germline V gene are SEHNR and FQNEAQ (reference sequence). As DNA, the CDR3 is TGTGCCAGCAGTCGGACTAGCGGGAGGGAGACCCAGTACTTC. This translates into CASSRTSGRETQYF.

The V gene is TRBV29-1, the J gene TRBJ2-1; the match to TRBD2 covers 8 bases. Trimming at V came to 3 bases and at J to 8 bases, leaving 15 bases not matched to a gene. This CDR3 has 16 residues. Germline CDR1 and CDR2: SQVTM and ANQGSEA. The CDR3 protein is CSVEGLVGVVIDEQFF. The CDR3 DNA reads as TGCAGCGTTGAGGGACTAGTTGGCGTTGTTATCGATGAGCAGTTCTTC.

The chain is built from TRBV6-1 and TRBJ1-1; the D is unclear. Trimming removed 6 bases at V and 1 base at J, with 6 bases between. The CDR3 is made up of 12 amino acids. Germline V lookup: CDR1 MNHNS, CDR2 SASEGT. CDR3 loop: CASRVKNTEAFF. The DNA for the CDR3 is TGTGCCAGCAGGGTCAAGAACACTGAAGCTTTCTTT.

This chain uses TRBV2 with TRBJ1-6; 7 bases match TRBD1. The CDR3 has 15 amino acids. V lost 1 base, J lost 7 bases, and 4 bases stayed unmatched. Germline CDR1 SNHLY, CDR2 FYNNEI. In DNA, the CDR3 is TGTGCCAGCAGTGAAGGGACAGGCGACAATTCACCCCTCCACTTT. Protein: CASSEGTGDNSPLHF.

This clonotype turned up a few times. The chain couples TRBV20-1 to TRBJ1-4, with D tentatively TRBD1 (5 bases). CDR3 length: 11 amino acids. The V end lost 3 bases, the J end lost 10 bases, and 9 bases lay between the germline ends. Germline loops: CDR1 DFQATT, CDR2 SNEGSKA (reference sequence). CDR3 in amino acids: CSASQGGKLFF. The CDR3 bases are TGCAGTGCTAGTCAGGGCGGAAAACTGTTTTTT.

The chain joins TRBV6-1 to TRBJ2-7; D may be TRBD1 (6 bases). There are 15 residues in the CDR3. CDR1 MNHNS and CDR2 SASEGT come from the germline V gene. Trimming took off 4 bases at V and 0 bases at J, with 13 bases between the two ends. The CDR3 nucleotides read TGTGCCAGCAGTGGGAGAGAGGGGGTCTCCTACGAGCAGTACTTC. Amino acids: CASSGREGVSYEQYF.

V gene TRBV9 combines with J gene TRBJ2-1, with TRBD2 matching 9 bases. Germline CDR1 and CDR2: SGDLS and YYNGEE. This CDR3 has 18 amino acids. With V trimmed by 4 bases and J by 7 bases, 18 bases remained unmatched. Here the CDR3 DNA reads TGTGCCAGCAGCCCCCCAGGATCTACTAGCGGGTATTATAATGAGCAGTTCTTC. Its translation is CASSPPGSTSGYYNEQFF. Complete variable domain (other parts from reference TRBV9 and TRBJ2-1): DSGVTQTPKHLITATGQRVTLRCSPRSGDLSVYWYQQSLDQGLQFLIQYYNGEERAKGNILERFSAQQFPDLHSELNLSSLELGDSALYFCASSPPGSTSGYYNEQFFGPGTRLTVL.

This clonotype showed up just once. An end of the junction does not agree with germline; a read error may underlie this. The genes are TRBV30 and TRBJ2-5; TRBD1 or TRBD2 may be the D gene (6 bases each). Looked up from germline, CDR1 is GTSNPN and CDR2 is SVGIG (reference sequence). This CDR3 is built from 14 residues. This CDR3 reads CAWSGYGGQETRYF. The CDR3 DNA reads as TGTGCCTGGAGTGGCTATGGGGGGCAAGAGACCCGGTACTTC.

The table lists this clonotype with a few counts. V gene TRBV29-1 combines with J gene TRBJ2-7; D might be TRBD2 (6 bases). Trimming removed 5 bases at V and 0 bases at J, with 26 bases between. The germline CDR1 and CDR2 sequences are SQVTM and ANQGSEA. The CDR3 extends over 18 amino acids. The CDR3 region has the DNA TGCAGCGTTCGACAGAGGGTCGCGGGACGGACCTCCTCCTACGAGCAGTACTTC. This codes for CSVRQRVAGRTSSYEQYF.

The chain combines TRBV27 with TRBJ2-5, with 10 bases that match TRBD2. There are 14 residues in the CDR3. Germline V gene sequence: CDR1 MNHEY, CDR2 SMNVEV (reference sequence). V lost 2 bases and J lost 4; bases outside the gene matches: 1. The CDR3 spells CASSLRLAGETQYF. The CDR3 nucleotides read TGTGCCAGCAGTTTAAGACTAGCGGGAGAGACCCAGTACTTC.

This clonotype was detected a few times. The chain combines TRBV13 with TRBJ2-1; 7 bases agree with TRBD1. CDR3 length: 14 amino acids. Germline-derived CDR1 and CDR2 are PRHDT and FYEKMQ (reference sequence). V was pared by 8 bases and J by 5 bases, with 9 bases of the junction left unmatched. CDR3 nucleotide sequence: TGTGCCAGCCGTGACGGGACAGCTAACAATGAGCAGTTCTTC. Translating it yields CASRDGTANNEQFF.

This clonotype was seen a single time. The V and J genes are TRBV6-1 and TRBJ1-2; 9 positions match TRBD1. The CDR3 has 16 residues. The ends lost 1 base at V and 6 bases at J; junction bases unmatched: 9. CDR1 and CDR2 from the germline V gene are MNHNS and SASEGT. The CDR3 region is CASSEVLQGAVNGYTF. The CDR3 bases are TGTGCCAGCAGTGAAGTACTACAGGGGGCGGTTAATGGCTACACCTTC.

This clonotype has more than one count but fewer than ten. The rearrangement joins TRBV5-1 to TRBJ2-7; 9 bases align to TRBD1. Unmatched junction bases numbered 10, after V lost 2 bases and J lost 4 bases. This CDR3 comprises 16 residues. Germline assignment: CDR1 SGHRS and CDR2 YFSETQ. CDR3 coding DNA: TGCGCCAGCAGCTTTACGACCGGGACAGGGAGGTACGAGCAGTACTTC. Protein: CASSFTTGTGRYEQYF.